This T cell receptor (beta chain) was captured in a study of beta chain features in type 1 diabetes. The wider study: Examination spanned approximately 110 million sorted cells from all samples.

Every donor had blood drawn once into heparin, roughly 120 mL on average. CD4+ cells of the naive, central memory, regulatory and stem cell-like memory types were sorted via CD45RO/CCR7/CD25/CD127/CD95/CD27. Each of the sorted populations had a purity greater than 95%. There are 15 residues in the CDR3. The trim removed 2 bases at V and 2 bases at J, leaving 4 bases unmatched. Germline loops: CDR1 LNHNV, CDR2 YYDKDF (reference sequence). The authors reverse transcribed all of the isolated RNA, so sequencing captured expressed TCRB transcripts. The repertoire was sequenced with immunoSEQ multiplex PCR; TCRdb's copy has only in-frame clones and lacks some. The table includes roughly 340,000 clones, roughly 14% detected once. Study-level findings and limits: The study found moderately but significantly shorter TCRB CDR3s in all four CD4+ subsets of Type 1 diabetes patients.

In this sample, this clone turned up a few times. Its antigen is not identified. The sequenced material came from naive CD4+ T cells from blood. The origin of this receptor is a woman aged 18 to 35 with type 1 diabetes. V is TRBV15 and J is TRBJ2-5, with 8 bases matching TRBD1. Written as DNA, the CDR3 is TGTGCCACCAGCAGAAGGACAGGGCGGCAAGAGACCCAGTACTTC. Its translation is CATSRRTGRQETQYF.